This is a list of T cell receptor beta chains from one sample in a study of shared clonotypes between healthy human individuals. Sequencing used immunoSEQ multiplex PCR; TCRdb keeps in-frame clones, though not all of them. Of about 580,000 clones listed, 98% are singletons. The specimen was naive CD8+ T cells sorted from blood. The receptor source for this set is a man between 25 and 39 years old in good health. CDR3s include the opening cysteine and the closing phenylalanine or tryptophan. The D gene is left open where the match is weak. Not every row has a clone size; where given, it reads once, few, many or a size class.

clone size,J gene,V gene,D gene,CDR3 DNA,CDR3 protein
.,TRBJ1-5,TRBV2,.,TGTGCCAGCAGTGATAGGGGCCGGGGGGACCAGCCCCAGCATTTT,CASSDRGRGDQPQHF
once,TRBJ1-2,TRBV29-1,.,TGCAGCGCTATTGGGACCATTTCAACCTTTGGCTACACCTTC,CSAIGTISTFGYTF
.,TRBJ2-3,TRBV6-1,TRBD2,TGTGCCAGCAGTGAAGCCCCGGGAGGGGGCACAGATACGCAGTATTTT,CASSEAPGGGTDTQYF
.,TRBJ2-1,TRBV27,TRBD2,TGTGCCAGCAGTTTCTTTTATGACGCGGGAGGCTACAATGAGCAGTTCTTC,CASSFFYDAGGYNEQFF
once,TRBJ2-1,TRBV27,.,TGTGCCAGCTCTTCAGGGGCCAATGAGCAGTTCTTC,CASSSGANEQFF
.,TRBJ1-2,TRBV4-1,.,TGCGCCAGCAGCCAAGCCCAGACAGACTCCTCTTCCTCCTACACCTTC,CASSQAQTDSSSSYTF
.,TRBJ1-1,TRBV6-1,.,TGTGCCAGCAGTGAAGGGCCCTGGGTCACTGAAGCTTTCTTT,CASSEGPWVTEAFF
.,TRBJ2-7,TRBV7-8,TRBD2,TGTGCCAGCAGCTTAGAAGCGGGGACCTCCTACGAGCAGTACTTC,CASSLEAGTSYEQYF
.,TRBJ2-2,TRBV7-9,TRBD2,TGTGCCAGCAGCTTAGTTGCTAGCGGGAAGGCCGGGGAGCTGTTTTTT,CASSLVASGKAGELFF
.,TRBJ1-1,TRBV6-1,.,TGTGCCAGCAGTGAAGTGGCAGGGGTTGACACTGAAGCTTTCTTT,CASSEVAGVDTEAFF
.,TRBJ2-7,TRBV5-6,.,TGTGCCAGCAGCTTGGTCGGCACAGAGAGGTCCTACGAGCAGTACTTC,CASSLVGTERSYEQYF
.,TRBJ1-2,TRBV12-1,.,TGTGCCAGCAGCTGCGCAGGGCCGTGGGACTATGGCTACACCTTC,CASSCAGPWDYGYTF
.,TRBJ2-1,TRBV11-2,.,TGTGCCAGCAGCTTAGTCGGGATGTACAATGAGCAGTTCTTC,CASSLVGMYNEQFF
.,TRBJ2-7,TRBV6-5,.,TGTGCCAGCAGTTACTCGACTTCCCCCTACGAGCAGTACTTC,CASSYSTSPYEQYF
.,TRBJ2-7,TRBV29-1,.,TGCAGCGTTGATAGATCAGGAAGGAGGAACGAGCAGTACTTC,CSVDRSGRRNEQYF
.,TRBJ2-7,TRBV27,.,TGTGCCAGCAGTTTAAGCCAGGCAAGAAGCTACGAGCAGTACTTC,CASSLSQARSYEQYF
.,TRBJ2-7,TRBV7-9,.,TGTGCCAGCAGTCTTCTGGACGGATACGAGCAGTACTTC,CASSLLDGYEQYF
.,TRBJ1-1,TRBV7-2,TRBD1,TGTGCCAGCAGCCTGGGACAGGGATCCACTGAAGCTTTCTTT,CASSLGQGSTEAFF
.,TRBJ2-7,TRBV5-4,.,TGTGCCAGCAGCTCCGAAGGGTTTTTAACAGCGCCTAATTTCTACGAGCAGTACTTC,CASSSEGFLTAPNFYEQYF
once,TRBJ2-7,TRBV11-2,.,TGTGCCAGCAGCTTAGTAGGGGAGCAGTACTTC,CASSLVGEQYF
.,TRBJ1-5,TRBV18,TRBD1,TGTGCCAGCTCACCCTACGGGACAGATGCTCAGCCCCAGCATTTT,CASSPYGTDAQPQHF
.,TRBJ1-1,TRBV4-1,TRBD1,TGCGCCAGCAGCCACCCCGGGACAGGGGGCACTGAAGCTTTCTTT,CASSHPGTGGTEAFF
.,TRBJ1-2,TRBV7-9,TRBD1,TGTGCCAGCAGCTTAGGCCTAAGGGGACAGATTCATGGCTACACCTTC,CASSLGLRGQIHGYTF
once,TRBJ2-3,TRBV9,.,TGTGCCAGCAGCGATTCTCGTTGGGGTGTCGGCACAGATACGCAGTATTTT,CASSDSRWGVGTDTQYF
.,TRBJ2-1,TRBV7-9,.,TGTGCCAGCAGCTCACAGGGGGGGTTCTACAATGAGCAGTTCTTC,CASSSQGGFYNEQFF
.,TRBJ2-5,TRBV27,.,TGTGCCAGCAACGACTACCCCGGGAGCCAAGAGACCCAGTACTTC,CASNDYPGSQETQYF
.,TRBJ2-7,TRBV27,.,TGTGCCAGCAGTTTCGACAACTACGAGCAGTACTTC,CASSFDNYEQYF
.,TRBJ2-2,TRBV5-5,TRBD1,TGTGCCAGCAGCTTCGGCGGGACAGGGGTCACCGGGGAGCTGTTTTTT,CASSFGGTGVTGELFF
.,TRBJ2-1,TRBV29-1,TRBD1,TGCAGCGTTGAGGGACAGGGGTCCTACAATGAGCAGTTCTTC,CSVEGQGSYNEQFF
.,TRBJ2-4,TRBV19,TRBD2,TGTGCCAGTAGTATTTTGCTAGCGGGAGTACACATTCAGTACTTC,CASSILLAGVHIQYF
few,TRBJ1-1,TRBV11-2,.,TGTGCCAGCAGCTTAGGGGGGAACACTGAAGCTTTCTTT,CASSLGGNTEAFF
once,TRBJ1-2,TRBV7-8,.,TGTGCCAGCAGCTCGATAGGACTACTTGACTATGGCTACACCTTC,CASSSIGLLDYGYTF
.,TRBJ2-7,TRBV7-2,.,TGTGCCAGCAACCCAACCTACGAGCAGTACTTC,CASNPTYEQYF
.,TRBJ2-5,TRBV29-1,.,TGCAGCGTTGAACCCCCCGGGACCCCCCAAGAGACCCAGTACTTC,CSVEPPGTPQETQYF
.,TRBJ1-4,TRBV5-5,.,TGTGCCAGCAGCGTTGGGAGCGTGGGAAGGCAGGTAGAAAAACTGTTTTTT,CASSVGSVGRQVEKLFF
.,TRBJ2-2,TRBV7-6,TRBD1,TGTGCCAGCAGCTTAGGGGACAGGGGGCGACTACCCGGGGAGCTGTTTTTT,CASSLGDRGRLPGELFF
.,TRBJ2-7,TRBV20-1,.,TGCAGTGTGAGCGGCTCCTACGAGCAGTACTTC,CSVSGSYEQYF
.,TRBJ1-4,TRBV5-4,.,TGTGCCAGCAGCTTTTTTGGGGGCGGTGAAAAACTGTTTTTT,CASSFFGGGEKLFF
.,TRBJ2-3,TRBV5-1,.,TGCGCCAGCAGCTTGGAAAGATCCACAGATACGCAGTATTTT,CASSLERSTDTQYF
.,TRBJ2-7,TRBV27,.,TGTGCCAGCAGTTTTGGCGCGGGACCTACCTACGAGCAGTACTTC,CASSFGAGPTYEQYF
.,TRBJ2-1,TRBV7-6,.,TGTGCCAGCAGCCCGCAGACGGGAAGCCAGCGCCCAAACAATGAGCAGTTCTTC,CASSPQTGSQRPNNEQFF
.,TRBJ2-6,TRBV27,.,TGTGCCAGCAGTTTATCCTTCTCTGGGGCCAACGTCCTGACTTTC,CASSLSFSGANVLTF
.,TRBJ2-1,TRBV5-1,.,TGCGCCAGCAAGTCGAGCTCCTACAATGAGCAGTTCTTC,CASKSSSYNEQFF
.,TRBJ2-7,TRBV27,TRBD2,TGTGCCAGCAGCACGACCTCTAGCGGGACCTACGAGCAGTACTTC,CASSTTSSGTYEQYF
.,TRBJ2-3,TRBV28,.,TGTGCCAGCAGTTCCCTGAACGCTATGGGCACAGATACGCAGTATTTT,CASSSLNAMGTDTQYF
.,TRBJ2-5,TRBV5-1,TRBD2,TGCGCCAGCAGCCGGACTAGCGGGAGGGAGACCCAGTACTTC,CASSRTSGRETQYF